This entry lists 26 T cell receptor beta chains sequenced from one sample in a study of T cell clones after liver transplantation. Sequencing was performed with immunoSEQ multiplex PCR; in TCRdb, only in-frame clones are kept and a portion is missing. The sample has around 78,000 clones, around 78% seen once. This specimen consisted of CD4+ T cells from blood, obtained at the 22-month timepoint. These receptors were taken from a human patient who received a liver transplant. Some T cells may be supplied by the graft donor.

The chain recombines TRBV5-4 with TRBJ2-5, with 11 bases matching TRBD1. This CDR3 is built from 15 residues. The V segment lost 4 bases and the J segment 5 bases; nucleotides outside the gene matches: 7. Germline values: CDR1 SGHNT, CDR2 YYREEE (reference sequence). CDR3 sequence reads: CASSRTGGLEETQYF. The CDR3 nucleotides are TGTGCCAGCAGCAGGACAGGGGGCTTGGAGGAGACCCAGTACTTC.

This chain connects TRBV9 to TRBJ2-1, with 9 bases matching TRBD2. The CDR3 covers 16 residues. Trimming removed 2 bases from V and 9 bases from J; junction bases left unmatched: 12. CDR1 and CDR2 (germline): SGDLS, YYNGEE. The CDR3, as DNA: TGTGCCAGCAGCGTGGGGCCGGGACTAGCCCTTGGTGAGCAGTTCTTC. This codes for CASSVGPGLALGEQFF.

The chain joins TRBV7-9 to TRBJ2-2, with D possibly TRBD1 on 6 matching bases. V lost 5 bases, J lost 0 bases, and 16 bases lay in between. CDR1 SEHNR and CDR2 FQNEAQ come from the germline V gene (reference sequence). There are 17 residues in the CDR3. CDR3 sequence: CASSALTGNANTGELFF. CDR3 DNA sequence: TGTGCCAGCAGCGCCCTAACAGGGAACGCGAACACCGGGGAGCTGTTTTTT.

V usage is TRBV6-6 and J usage is TRBJ2-3, with a possible D match to TRBD2 (7 bases). Germline V gives CDR1 MNHNY, CDR2 SVGAGI (reference sequence). The length of the CDR3 is 15 residues. V lost 8 bases and J 2 bases, leaving 17 bases between the germline ends. The CDR3 DNA is TGTGCCAGCCGAGGGGGGAGGGGAAACACAGATACGCAGTATTTT. Amino acid sequence: CASRGGRGNTDTQYF.

This chain links TRBV6-1 with TRBJ2-7, with D uncertain. Germline V gives CDR1 MNHNS, CDR2 SASEGT. The V end was cut by 3 bases, the J end by 2 bases, with 5 bases between. The CDR3 spans 12 residues. This CDR3 is CASSDSPYEQYF. Here the CDR3 DNA reads TGTGCCAGCAGTGACAGCCCCTACGAGCAGTACTTC.

CDR3 loop: CASSPFNLQGGNEQFF. Here the CDR3 DNA reads TGTGCCAGCTCACCGTTCAATTTACAGGGCGGCAATGAGCAGTTCTTC. The V call is TRBV18, the J call TRBJ2-1; possibly TRBD1 for D (6 bases). Trimming shortened V by 3 bases and J by 6 bases, and 18 bases separated the two germline ends. This CDR3 has 16 residues. Germline CDR1 is KGHSH and CDR2 is LQKENI.

The chain uses TRBV7-2 and TRBJ1-1, with unresolved D. CDR3 length: 13 residues. The V and J ends lost 6 bases and 1 base respectively, with 9 bases between them. Germline loops: CDR1 SGHTA, CDR2 FQGNSA. Written as DNA, the CDR3 is TGTGCCAGCAGAATTCAAGGGAACACTGAAGCTTTCTTT. Its translation: CASRIQGNTEAFF.

The count of this clone is one. The rearrangement joins TRBV5-1 to TRBJ2-3; D is unclear. Looked up from germline, CDR1 is SGHRS and CDR2 is YFSETQ. The CDR3 has 13 amino acids. V lost 0 bases and J lost 0, with 2 bases in between. In DNA form, the CDR3 reads TGCGCCAGCAGCTTGGGGAGCACAGATACGCAGTATTTT. It encodes CASSLGSTDTQYF.

The chain links TRBV12-5 to TRBJ1-5; no definite D call. CDR3 size: 15 residues. Trimming took off 1 base at V and 2 bases at J, with 9 bases between the two ends. Germline loops: CDR1 LGHNT, CDR2 FRNRAP. CDR3 coding DNA: TGTGCTAGTGGTTTGGGGTGGTCCCGCAATCAGCCCCAGCATTTT. The encoded protein is CASGLGWSRNQPQHF.

The chain carries TRBV2 and TRBJ1-2, with unresolved D. Germline-derived CDR1 and CDR2 are SNHLY and FYNNEI. Trimming left V 4 bases short and J 4 bases short, with 13 bases between. The CDR3 loop spans 14 amino acids. CDR3 residues: CASSVDLVGYGYTF. The DNA for the CDR3 is TGTGCCAGCAGTGTGGATCTGGTTGGCTATGGCTACACCTTC.

The chain recombines TRBV7-6 with TRBJ1-5; possible D gene TRBD1, 5 bases. V was shortened by 5 bases and J by 3 bases, with 14 bases between the two germline ends. This CDR3 region has 15 residues. The germline CDR1 and CDR2 sequences are SGHVS and FNYEAQ. CDR3 nucleotides: TGTGCCAGCAGCAGACAGATAGGGGTCAATCAGCCCCAGCATTTT. This gives the protein CASSRQIGVNQPQHF. Full variable domain (remainder filled in from reference TRBV7-6 and TRBJ1-5): GAGVSQSPRYKVTKRGQDVALRCDPISGHVSLYWYRQALGQGPEFLTYFNYEAQQDKSGLPNDRFSAERPEGSISTLTIQRTEQRDSAMYRCASSRQIGVNQPQHFGDGTRLSIL.

The chain links TRBV9 to TRBJ2-1; 12 bases line up with TRBD2. This CDR3 has 17 residues. V shed 4 bases, J shed 2 bases, and the junction held 7 bases outside the gene matches. Germline V gives CDR1 SGDLS, CDR2 YYNGEE. The CDR3 protein is CASSFRTSGNTYNEQFF. CDR3 nucleotide sequence: TGTGCCAGCAGCTTCCGGACTAGCGGGAATACCTACAATGAGCAGTTCTTC.

This clone was seen a handful of times. The rearrangement uses TRBV7-9 and TRBJ1-3; maybe TRBD1 (6 bases). Germline loops: CDR1 SEHNR, CDR2 FQNEAQ (reference sequence). V dropped 5 bases and J dropped 4 bases, with 12 bases sitting between them. The CDR3 loop spans 14 amino acids. CDR3 loop: CASSGRGVGNTIYF. The CDR3 DNA sequence: TGTGCCAGCAGCGGCAGGGGAGTAGGAAACACCATATATTTT.

The gene calls are TRBV7-3 and TRBJ2-3; D remains ambiguous. Trimming shortened V by 5 bases and J by 1 base, and 13 bases separated the two germline ends. The CDR3 length is 15 residues. Germline V gives CDR1 SGHTA, CDR2 FQGTGA. CDR3 region: CASSQTAQGTDTQYF. CDR3 nucleotide sequence: TGTGCCAGCAGCCAAACCGCGCAAGGCACAGATACGCAGTATTTT. Combining the CDR3 with reference TRBV7-3 and TRBJ2-3 gives the whole variable domain GAGVSQTPSNKVTEKGKYVELRCDPISGHTALYWYRQSLGQGPEFLIYFQGTGAADDSGLPNDRFFAVRPEGSVSTLKIQRTERGDSAVYLCASSQTAQGTDTQYFGPGTRLTVL.

The rearrangement uses TRBV7-9 and TRBJ2-7, with D unresolved. The CDR3 has 14 residues. Looked up from germline, CDR1 is SEHNR and CDR2 is FQNEAQ (reference sequence). V lost 5 bases and J 4 bases, leaving 15 bases between the germline ends. The CDR3 DNA reads TGTGCCAGCAGCCCTGCGCCCTCAAAATACGAGCAGTACTTC. Protein product: CASSPAPSKYEQYF.

The CDR3: CASSRQRGEKLFF. The DNA of the CDR3 is TGCGCCAGCAGCCGGCAAAGAGGGGAAAAACTGTTTTTT. This chain joins TRBV4-3 and TRBJ1-4; D remains ambiguous. In germline, CDR1 is LGHNA, CDR2 YSLEER. Trimming stripped 4 bases from V and 8 bases from J, with 11 bases between. There are 13 residues in the CDR3.

The chain combines TRBV19 with TRBJ2-7; 11 bases fit TRBD2. Germline loops: CDR1 LNHDA, CDR2 SQIVND (reference sequence). V shed 4 bases and J 5 bases; nucleotides not matched to a gene: 4. The CDR3 runs 14 residues. CDR3 amino acids: CASSTQTSGNEQYF. CDR3 DNA sequence: TGTGCCAGTAGTACCCAGACTAGCGGGAACGAGCAGTACTTC.

The chain couples TRBV6-1 to TRBJ2-1; the D is unclear. The CDR3 totals 13 residues. V dropped 4 bases and J dropped 7 bases, with 11 bases sitting between them. Germline V CDR1 and CDR2: MNHNS, SASEGT. CDR3 loop: CASSVSVINEQFF. The CDR3 DNA reads TGTGCCAGCAGTGTTTCGGTGATTAATGAGCAGTTCTTC.

This clone was counted a few times. The chain employs TRBV2 and TRBJ2-3; TRBD2 matches 9 bases. In germline, CDR1 is SNHLY, CDR2 FYNNEI. This CDR3 contains 14 residues. With 5 bases clipped from V and 8 bases from J, the junction kept 8 bases outside the gene matches. The CDR3 coding sequence is TGTGCCAGCAGTTATAGGGCGCGGGGGGGTACGCAGTATTTT. Translating it yields CASSYRARGGTQYF.

The genes are TRBV28 and TRBJ2-3; D tentatively reads TRBD1 or TRBD2 (7 bases each). Germline V gene lookup returns CDR1 MDHEN and CDR2 SYDVKM. The CDR3 extends over 18 amino acids. V gave up 1 base and J gave up 1 base, with 18 bases separating them. The DNA of the CDR3 is TGTGCCAGCAGTTTATCTATGGCGACAGGGAGGGGCACAGATACGCAGTATTTT. As protein: CASSLSMATGRGTDTQYF.

The rearrangement uses TRBV9 and TRBJ2-3; D gene ambiguous. Between the trimmed V and J ends, which lost 3 bases and 14 bases, there was a span of 10 bases. The germline CDR1 and CDR2 sequences are SGDLS and YYNGEE. The CDR3 is 10 amino acids. The CDR3 sequence: CASSEAWGYF. CDR3 DNA: TGTGCCAGCAGCGAGGCTTGGGGGTATTTT.

The chain is built from TRBV5-4 and TRBJ2-7; 8 nucleotides align to TRBD1. The length of the CDR3 is 14 residues. V trimming: 4 bases; J trimming: 3 bases; junction bases outside the gene matches: 6. The V gene's germline CDR1 is SGHNT and CDR2 YYREEE (reference sequence). CDR3 protein: CASSTGQAIYEQYF. For the CDR3, the DNA is TGTGCCAGCAGCACGGGACAGGCGATCTACGAGCAGTACTTC.

V gene TRBV29-1 combines with J gene TRBJ1-2, with D tentatively TRBD1 (6 bases). V dropped 6 bases and J dropped 0 bases, with 20 bases sitting between them. Germline values: CDR1 SQVTM, CDR2 ANQGSEA. The CDR3 is 16 residues long. CDR3 amino acids: CSVVKMGAGTNYGYTF. The CDR3, as DNA: TGCAGCGTCGTGAAGATGGGGGCAGGAACTAACTATGGCTACACCTTC.

This chain connects TRBV20-1 to TRBJ2-7; D uncertain. CDR3 length: 10 residues. V lost 3 bases and J 7 bases, leaving 7 bases between the germline ends. CDR1 is DFQATT, CDR2 SNEGSKA, per germline (reference sequence). Here the CDR3 DNA reads TGCAGTGCTAGTCAAAGAGAGCAGTACTTC. Translation: CSASQREQYF.

The chain carries TRBV5-1 and TRBJ1-1; D is undetermined. The CDR3 is 16 residues long. The V end lost 0 bases, the J end lost 0 bases, and 12 bases lay between the germline ends. Germline CDR1 reads SGHRS; CDR2 reads YFSETQ. The CDR3 nucleotides read TGCGCCAGCAGCTTGGGAGCCCAGGCCCTGAACACTGAAGCTTTCTTT. Protein: CASSLGAQALNTEAFF.

The chain has TRBV6-6 and TRBJ1-5; 9 bases line up with TRBD1. Germline-derived CDR1 and CDR2 are MNHNY and SVGAGI (reference sequence). With 5 bases clipped from V and 4 bases from J, the junction kept 6 bases outside the gene matches. There are 15 residues in the CDR3. In DNA form, the CDR3 reads TGTGCCAGCAGTAACCGGGACAGGGTAAATCAGCCCCAGCATTTT. Its translation is CASSNRDRVNQPQHF.